The next 22 T cell receptor beta chains were all read from a single sample in a study of T cell repertoires and Cas9 in healthy adults. Assay used: immunoSEQ multiplex PCR; TCRdb lists only in-frame clones, some missing. Of some 15,000 clones listed, 75% to 90% were seen once; the top ten hold roughly 2%. The material sequenced was Tregs (CD4+, CD25+, CD127-, CD137-, CD154-) from PBMCs; culture status not recorded. All receptors derive from a human donor in good health.

A single count supports this clone. J is TRBJ2-3 and V is TRBV7-8; tentatively, D is TRBD2 (7 bases). In germline, CDR1 is SGHVS, CDR2 FQNEAQ. The germline V and J ends were trimmed by 1 base and 6 bases, with 11 bases remaining between them. The CDR3 loop spans 14 amino acids. This CDR3 is CASSLGAGADTQYF. CDR3 in DNA: TGTGCCAGCAGCTTAGGGGCGGGGGCGGATACGCAGTATTTT.

The rearrangement links TRBV19 to TRBJ1-4; D ambiguous. Germline V gene lookup returns CDR1 LNHDA and CDR2 SQIVND (reference sequence). Trimming pared 5 bases from V and 0 bases from J, leaving 13 bases between. The CDR3 length is 16 residues. The CDR3 protein is CASSGRKTTTNEKLFF. DNA for the CDR3: TGTGCCAGTAGTGGCAGAAAGACAACAACTAATGAAAAACTGTTTTTT.

The chain combines TRBV2 with TRBJ1-6; D may be TRBD1 (5 bases). Trimming removed 7 bases from V and 1 base from J, with 14 bases in between. Germline CDR1 SNHLY, CDR2 FYNNEI. The CDR3 contains 16 residues. The CDR3: CASKEGRGSYNSPLHF. In DNA form, the CDR3 reads TGTGCCAGCAAAGAAGGGCGGGGGTCCTATAATTCACCCCTCCACTTT. The full variable domain, its missing parts supplied by reference TRBV2 and TRBJ1-6, is EPEVTQTPSHQVTQMGQEVILRCVPISNHLYFYWYRQILGQKVEFLVSFYNNEISEKSEIFDDQFSVERPDGSNFTLKIRSTKLEDSAMYFCASKEGRGSYNSPLHFGNGTRLTVT.

The chain is built from TRBV5-1 and TRBJ2-1; 12 bases agree with TRBD2. Germline trimming cut 5 bases from V and 4 bases from J; bases unmatched to any gene: 4. The CDR3 covers 15 residues. Per germline, CDR1 SGHRS and CDR2 YFSETQ. The CDR3 loop reads CASRYLAGGYNEQFF. As DNA, the CDR3 is TGCGCCAGCAGATATCTAGCGGGGGGGTACAATGAGCAGTTCTTC.

This sequence joins TRBV19 and TRBJ2-2; the D gene is possibly TRBD2 (6 bases). V was pared by 3 bases and J by 8 bases, with 19 bases between. The CDR3 covers 16 residues. CDR1 LNHDA and CDR2 SQIVND come from the germline V gene (reference sequence). The CDR3 DNA follows: TGTGCCAGTAGTATTCGGCTAGCGTTCGGAGGGGGGGAGCTGTTTTTT. Residues: CASSIRLAFGGGELFF.

The chain recombines TRBV2 with TRBJ2-1; TRBD1 matches at 8 bases. J lost 5 bases, V lost 5 bases, and 5 bases had no gene match. Germline V gene data show CDR1 as SNHLY and CDR2 as FYNNEI. The CDR3 totals 14 residues. The CDR3 coding sequence is TGTGCCAGCAGTTCGGACAGGGCGAACAATGAGCAGTTCTTC. This translates into CASSSDRANNEQFF.

This chain links TRBV6-1 with TRBJ2-7; 12 bases line up with TRBD1. The germline gives CDR1 MNHNS, CDR2 SASEGT. V was pared by 0 bases and J by 4 bases, with 4 bases of the junction left unmatched. The CDR3 has 16 residues. CDR3 bases: TGTGCCAGCAGTGAAGCGGGGACAGGGGGCCGGTACGAGCAGTACTTC. It translates to CASSEAGTGGRYEQYF.

The V and J genes are TRBV11-1 and TRBJ1-4; possibly TRBD1 for D (5 bases). Trimming removed 5 bases at V and 0 bases at J, with 7 bases between. CDR3 length: 14 residues. From germline, CDR1 is SGHAT and CDR2 FQDESV (reference sequence). DNA of the CDR3: TGTGCCAGCAGCAAGACAGCAACTAATGAAAAACTGTTTTTT. Protein product: CASSKTATNEKLFF.

V gene TRBV28 combines with J gene TRBJ2-7; 8 nucleotides line up with TRBD2. The CDR3 totals 15 residues. After removal of 3 bases from V and 4 bases from J, the junction contained 8 bases not matched to a gene. The germline gives CDR1 MDHEN, CDR2 SYDVKM. In DNA, the CDR3 is TGTGCCAGCAGTTTGGGCGGGGGGATTATATACGAGCAGTACTTC. Its protein is CASSLGGGIIYEQYF.

Only a few counts were recorded for this clone. V usage is TRBV23-1 and J usage is TRBJ1-5, with a possible D match to TRBD1 (6 bases). TRBV23-1 is labeled an ORF, and its function is uncertain. This CDR3 comprises 18 residues. The germline V and J ends were trimmed by 0 bases and 2 bases, with 17 bases remaining between them. In DNA form, the CDR3 reads TGCGCCAGCAGTCAATCGTTGAACAGGGTCAAGGGCAATCAGCCCCAGCATTTT. Its protein is CASSQSLNRVKGNQPQHF.

V is TRBV19 and J is TRBJ1-1; 9 positions match TRBD1. Trimming removed 10 bases from V and 1 base from J; junction bases left unmatched: 16. CDR1 and CDR2 from the germline V gene are LNHDA and SQIVND (reference sequence). The CDR3 extends over 17 amino acids. The CDR3 protein is CATNPGTGLLSNTEAFF. CDR3 nucleotides: TGTGCCACAAACCCCGGGACAGGGCTTCTCTCGAACACTGAAGCTTTCTTT.

The chain couples TRBV2 to TRBJ1-5; the D gene is possibly TRBD1 (5 bases). The germline CDR1 and CDR2 sequences are SNHLY and FYNNEI. The V end was cut by 6 bases, the J end by 6 bases, with 12 bases between. This CDR3 is built from 13 residues. The CDR3 sequence is CASSRTRAQPQHF. In nucleotides, the CDR3 is TGTGCCAGCAGCCGGACACGGGCTCAGCCCCAGCATTTT. The full variable domain, rest sourced from reference TRBV2 and TRBJ1-5, is EPEVTQTPSHQVTQMGQEVILRCVPISNHLYFYWYRQILGQKVEFLVSFYNNEISEKSEIFDDQFSVERPDGSNFTLKIRSTKLEDSAMYFCASSRTRAQPQHFGDGTRLSIL.

The chain links TRBV5-4 to TRBJ2-1; D is uncertain. The CDR3 sequence is 15 residues long. Germline loops: CDR1 SGHNT, CDR2 YYREEE (reference sequence). V was clipped by 3 bases and J by 7 bases, with 17 bases between them. CDR3 loop: CASSSDMGGTNEQFF. The CDR3 DNA follows: TGTGCCAGCAGCTCTGACATGGGCGGAACAAATGAGCAGTTCTTC.

This clone was seen just once. The rearrangement uses TRBV27 and TRBJ2-6; D uncertain. In germline, CDR1 is MNHEY, CDR2 SMNVEV (reference sequence). The CDR3 length is 15 residues. Trimming removed 4 bases at V and 0 bases at J, with 7 bases between. CDR3 sequence reads: CASSSDFSGANVLTF. CDR3 DNA: TGTGCCAGCAGTTCAGACTTCTCTGGGGCCAACGTCCTGACTTTC.

The rearrangement uses TRBV5-4 and TRBJ2-3; TRBD2 aligns across 12 bases. The ends lost 4 bases at V and 2 bases at J; junction bases unmatched: 5. CDR3 length: 16 amino acids. In germline, CDR1 is SGHNT, CDR2 YYREEE (reference sequence). CDR3 loop: CASSVPSGGVTDTQYF. CDR3 in DNA: TGTGCCAGCAGCGTGCCTAGCGGGGGGGTCACAGATACGCAGTATTTT.

This sequence joins TRBV6-4 and TRBJ2-1; 8 bases align to TRBD2. V was pared by 8 bases and J by 5 bases, with 5 bases of the junction left unmatched. The CDR3 extends over 13 amino acids. Germline values: CDR1 MRHNA, CDR2 SNTAGT. The CDR3 nucleotides read TGTGCCAGCGGCCGGGGGGGAAACAATGAGCAGTTCTTC. The encoded protein is CASGRGGNNEQFF.

The V call is TRBV5-1, the J call TRBJ2-5; a possible D gene is TRBD2 (6 bases). Trimming stripped 1 base from V and 0 bases from J, with 13 bases between. The CDR3 runs to 16 residues. CDR1 and CDR2 from the germline V gene are SGHRS and YFSETQ. CDR3 DNA: TGCGCCAGCAGCTTGTCTGGGGGAGGCTACCAAGAGACCCAGTACTTC. This encodes CASSLSGGGYQETQYF.

The rearrangement joins TRBV11-2 to TRBJ2-1, with TRBD2 as a possible D gene (6 bases). V lost 3 bases and J lost 0, with 18 bases in between. CDR3 size: 18 residues. Germline values: CDR1 SGHAT, CDR2 FQNNGV. DNA of the CDR3: TGTGCCAGCAGCTTTGGGTATTGGCGGGACGACTCCTACAATGAGCAGTTCTTC. This encodes CASSFGYWRDDSYNEQFF.

This clone was observed a handful of times. The chain joins TRBV29-1 to TRBJ1-2; TRBD1 might be the D (5 bases). V shed 5 bases and J shed 6 bases, with 10 bases lying between them. Germline V gives CDR1 SQVTM, CDR2 ANQGSEA. There are 11 residues in the CDR3. Here the CDR3 DNA reads TGCAGCGTTCTGGGGGGGGATGGCTACACCTTC. It encodes CSVLGGDGYTF.

This chain uses TRBV7-8 with TRBJ1-2; TRBD1 matches at 10 bases. This CDR3 has 15 residues. Germline values: CDR1 SGHVS, CDR2 FQNEAQ. Trimming at V came to 3 bases and at J to 8 bases, leaving 9 bases not matched to a gene. The CDR3 protein is CASSLTGGVRRGYTF. DNA of the CDR3: TGTGCCAGCAGCTTGACAGGGGGCGTTAGGAGGGGCTACACCTTC.

V is TRBV19 and J is TRBJ2-2; D is perhaps TRBD1 (6 bases). This CDR3 has 13 amino acids. Germline values: CDR1 LNHDA, CDR2 SQIVND (reference sequence). The V and J ends lost 5 bases and 4 bases respectively, with 8 bases between them. CDR3 amino acids: CASSEGGTGELFF. The DNA for the CDR3 is TGTGCCAGTAGTGAAGGGGGCACCGGGGAGCTGTTTTTT.

This chain joins TRBV6-1 and TRBJ2-5; 9 nucleotides match TRBD2. J lost 4 bases, V lost 7 bases, and 4 bases had no gene match. Looked up from germline, CDR1 is MNHNS and CDR2 is SASEGT. This CDR3 contains 13 residues. CDR3 amino acids: CASKPSGVETQYF. CDR3 sequence (DNA): TGTGCCAGCAAGCCTAGCGGGGTAGAGACCCAGTACTTC.